The 26 T cell receptor beta chains given below trace back to one sample, sequenced in a study of tumor-infiltrating lymphocytes in oesophageal squamous cell carcinoma. TCRdb reprocessed the PCR reads via MiXCR and lists one record per CDR3 protein. The top ten clones hold roughly 30% of a sample with 15,000 to 20,000 distinct CDR3 sequences, around 46% of them seen once. Sample: normal esophageal tissue next to the tumor. The receptors were sampled from a female donor with esophageal squamous cell carcinoma.

For the CDR3, the DNA is TGTGCCAGCAGTCTTAACTCCTACAATGAGCAGTTCTTC. Protein: CASSLNSYNEQFF. This chain links TRBV2 with TRBJ2-1, with D unclear. This CDR3 comprises 13 residues. Germline loops: CDR1 SNHLY, CDR2 FYNNEI. V was trimmed by 5 bases and J by 0 bases, leaving 5 bases between them.

On this clonotype itself: At one end the junction does not follow the germline gene, possibly because of a read error. This chain joins TRBV6-1 and TRBJ1-6, with a weak D call TRBD1 (5 bases). This CDR3 has 15 amino acids. CDR1 MNHNS and CDR2 SASEGT come from the germline V gene. CDR3 sequence reads: CASSEGGGVSYEQFF. The CDR3, as DNA: TGTGCCAGCAGTGAAGGGGGGGGAGTCTCCTACGAGCAGTTCTTT.

The chain combines TRBV7-8 with TRBJ1-2; D unresolved. V gave up 5 bases and J gave up 5 bases, with 15 bases separating them. Germline CDR1 SGHVS, CDR2 FQNEAQ. The CDR3 has 14 amino acids. The DNA of the CDR3 is TGTGCCAGCAGCCTAAGTAATTCGGGGTATGGCTACACCTTC. This encodes CASSLSNSGYGYTF.

The chain couples TRBV12-3 or TRBV12-4 to TRBJ2-5; maybe TRBD2 (5 bases). With the DNA end fitting TRBJ2-7 better, the J assignment may be wrong. The CDR3 spans 14 residues. The CDR3 DNA is TGTGCCAGCAGTTTAGCGACCGCGGGCTACGAGCAGTACTTC. This translates into CASSLATAGYEQYF.

The sample holds many counts of this clonotype. This chain connects TRBV5-5 to TRBJ2-3; 8 bases map to TRBD2. After removal of 4 bases from V and 0 bases from J, the junction contained 1 base not matched to a gene. This CDR3 spans 14 amino acids. Per the germline V gene, CDR1 is SGHKS and CDR2 is YYEKEE (reference sequence). This chain's CDR3 is CASSERGSTDTQYF. In DNA, the CDR3 is TGTGCCAGCAGCGAGCGGGGGAGCACAGATACGCAGTATTTT.

This rearrangement joins TRBV11-3 to TRBJ2-7; D remains unclear. The CDR3 extends over 14 amino acids. The V end lost 1 base, the J end lost 7 bases, and 14 bases lay between the germline ends. Germline CDR1 reads SGHNT; CDR2 reads YENEEA. This CDR3 reads CASSLGGTALEQYF. Here the CDR3 DNA reads TGTGCCAGCAGCTTAGGAGGCACAGCTTTAGAGCAGTACTTC.

This clonotype was found many times. This chain connects TRBV11-2 to TRBJ2-3, with TRBD2 as a possible D gene (5 bases). Germline CDR1 SGHAT, CDR2 FQNNGV. CDR3 length equals 15 residues. The ends were cut back, 7 bases at V and 2 bases at J, with 16 bases in the middle. CDR3 nucleotide sequence: TGTGCCAGCATCCTTGAGGGCCGGGCCACAGATACGCAGTATTTT. Translating it yields CASILEGRATDTQYF.

The CDR3 DNA reads TGTGCCAGCAGCCCCACCGGCCTCCAAGAGACCCAGTACTTC. Protein sequence: CASSPTGLQETQYF. This chain links TRBV7-3 with TRBJ2-5; D is undetermined. There are 14 residues in the CDR3. The germline V gene has CDR1 SGHTA and CDR2 FQGTGA. Trimming removed 5 bases from V and 1 base from J, with 11 bases in between. Filled out from reference TRBV7-3 and TRBJ2-5, the complete variable domain reads GAGVSQTPSNKVTEKGKYVELRCDPISGHTALYWYRQSLGQGPEFLIYFQGTGAADDSGLPNDRFFAVRPEGSVSTLKIQRTERGDSAVYLCASSPTGLQETQYFGPGTRLLVL.

This clonotype was seen only a few times. J is TRBJ2-7 and V is TRBV12-3 or TRBV12-4; D not resolved. V was shortened by 3 bases and J by 5 bases, with 11 bases between the two germline ends. The CDR3 is 13 amino acids. CDR3 in DNA: TGTGCCAGCAGTTTTGTCCCGAGTGACGAGCAGTACTTC. This codes for CASSFVPSDEQYF.

The genes are TRBV5-1 and TRBJ2-1, with 9 bases fitting TRBD1. The end of the DNA fits TRBJ2-7 better, so the J call may be wrong. The CDR3 spans 14 residues. Germline V gene data show CDR1 as SGHRS and CDR2 as YFSETQ. DNA of the CDR3: TGCGCCAGCAGCTTGGGGGACAGGGACCTTAGGCAGTACTTC. It yields the protein CASSLGDRDLRQYF.

Note on this clonotype: This is likely a read error, given that the CDR3 carries no conserved phenylalanine or tryptophan at its end. The DNA is left out, because the CDR3 cannot be placed on it with certainty; the CDR3 is given as TCRdb lists it. The chain employs TRBV24-1 and TRBJ2-3; the table's D call, TRBD1, has no DNA check behind it. The CDR3 adds up to 19 amino acids, both ends counted. Per the germline V gene, CDR1 is KGHDR and CDR2 is SFDVKD. CDR3 loop: CATSDPNPGTGHKTQYFGA.

This clonotype was seen a few times. The V gene is TRBV5-4, the J gene TRBJ2-1, with TRBD2 identical over 9 bases. Germline V lookup: CDR1 SGHNT, CDR2 YYREEE (reference sequence). Trimming cost V 2 bases and J 0 bases; bases outside gene matches: 0. The CDR3 contains 15 residues. CDR3 sequence reads: CASSFSGSSYNEQFF. As DNA, the CDR3 is TGTGCCAGCAGCTTTAGCGGGAGCTCCTACAATGAGCAGTTCTTC.

This clonotype has ten or more counts. CDR3 DNA: TGTGCCAGCAGCACGGGGGCAGGCTCCTATAATTCACCCCTCCACTTT. Translating gives CASSTGAGSYNSPLHF. The rearrangement uses TRBV27 and TRBJ1-6, with D perhaps TRBD1 (6 bases). V lost 6 bases and J lost 0, with 12 bases in between. Germline assignment: CDR1 MNHEY and CDR2 SMNVEV (reference sequence). The length of the CDR3 is 16 residues.

This clonotype was detected a few times. One end of the junction varies from germline; a read error may be responsible. The V gene is TRBV7-3, the J gene TRBJ2-7; TRBD2 agrees at 13 bases. Germline loops: CDR1 SGHTA, CDR2 FQGTGA. The CDR3 extends over 16 amino acids. The CDR3 here is CASSAPTSGRSYEQYF. CDR3 DNA sequence: TGTGCTAGCAGCGCCCCGACTAGCGGGAGGTCCTACGAGCAGTACTTC.

The chain combines TRBV7-2 with TRBJ1-1, with a possible D match to TRBD1 (6 bases). From germline, CDR1 is SGHTA and CDR2 FQGNSA. The CDR3 consists of 15 residues. V dropped 5 bases and J dropped 0 bases, with 13 bases sitting between them. The CDR3 reads CASSDYRAMNTEAFF. The CDR3 DNA follows: TGTGCCAGCAGCGATTACAGGGCCATGAACACTGAAGCTTTCTTT. The entire variable domain, with the rest obtained from reference TRBV7-2 and TRBJ1-1, is as follows: GAGVSQSPSNKVTEKGKDVELRCDPISGHTALYWYRQSLGQGLEFLIYFQGNSAPDKSGLPSDRFSAERTGGSVSTLTIQRTQQEDSAVYLCASSDYRAMNTEAFFGQGTRLTVV.

This clonotype was recorded at least ten times. As DNA, the CDR3 is TGTGCCAGCTCGGTCCGAGCGGCATCTAGCACAGATACGCAGTATTTT. Translated: CASSVRAASSTDTQYF. This chain joins TRBV6-1 and TRBJ2-3; tentatively, D is TRBD2 (5 bases). Trimming removed 8 bases from V and 0 bases from J, with 18 bases in between. This CDR3 is 16 amino acids long. Germline V gene data show CDR1 as MNHNS and CDR2 as SASEGT.

V gene TRBV7-6 combines with J gene TRBJ2-5, with 7 bases that match TRBD2. Looked up from germline, CDR1 is SGHVS and CDR2 is FNYEAQ. The J segment lost 5 bases and the V segment lost 5 bases, leaving 8 bases of the junction unmatched. The CDR3 contains 14 residues. In DNA, the CDR3 is TGTGCCAGCAGCCCCGGGACTATTGGGGAGACCCAGTACTTC. It yields the protein CASSPGTIGETQYF.

At least ten counts were recorded for this clonotype. The chain employs TRBV6-1 and TRBJ2-7, with a tentative D call TRBD1 (6 bases). V lost 5 bases to trimming and J lost 1 base, with 9 bases between them. Germline CDR1 reads MNHNS; CDR2 reads SASEGT. CDR3 size: 13 residues. Here the CDR3 DNA reads TGTGCCAGCAGTAAACAGGGTTCCTACGAGCAGTACTTC. It yields the protein CASSKQGSYEQYF.

The V gene is TRBV7-3, the J gene TRBJ2-5; TRBD2 matches 16 bases. The J call could be wrong; TRBJ2-1 is a better fit for the DNA end. The CDR3 length is 15 residues. CDR1 is SGHTA and CDR2 is FQGTGA in the germline V gene. CDR3 DNA sequence: TGTGCCAGCAGCCCGGGGACTAGCGGGAGGGATGAGCAGTTCTTC. Amino acid sequence: CASSPGTSGRDEQFF.

The chain employs TRBV28 and TRBJ2-3; D gene ambiguous. The DNA matches TRBJ1-1 better at its end, which makes the J call doubtful. Germline lookup yields CDR1 MDHEN and CDR2 SYDVKM. This CDR3 has 15 residues. The CDR3 DNA sequence: TGTGCCAGCAGTTTATTGCTAGCTACCCTCACGAAAGCTTTCTTT. Encoded protein: CASSLLLATLTKAFF.

This sequence joins TRBV5-4 and TRBJ2-6, with D tentatively TRBD1 (6 bases). The last part of the DNA fits TRBJ2-5 better; the J call may be wrong. The germline gives CDR1 SGHNT, CDR2 YYREEE (reference sequence). This CDR3 comprises 14 residues. CDR3 coding DNA: TGTGCCAGCAGCTCCGCCGGACAGCAAGAGACCCAGTACTTC. This translates into CASSSAGQQETQYF.

The chain links TRBV7-9 to TRBJ2-6, with unresolved D. Matching the DNA end better, TRBJ2-7 makes the J call doubtful. CDR1 and CDR2 (germline): SEHNR, FQNEAQ (reference sequence). The CDR3 sequence is 10 residues long. The CDR3 sequence: CASSFNEQYF. In nucleotides, the CDR3 is TGTGCCAGCAGCTTCAATGAGCAGTACTTC.

Notes on this clonotype: Lacking the conserved final phenylalanine or tryptophan, this CDR3 likely reflects a read error. This rearrangement joins TRBV19 to TRBJ2-5; either TRBD1 or TRBD2 may fit D (5 bases each). The DNA end is a closer match to TRBJ2-6, so the J assignment may be wrong. This CDR3 is built from 18 residues. CDR1 and CDR2 from the germline V gene are LNHDA and SQIVND (reference sequence). The CDR3 region has the DNA TGTGCCAGCACTCCCCGGGACGTCTTATTCTCTGGGGCCAACGTCCTGACTTCG. Its translation is CASTPRDVLFSGANVLTS.

CDR3 bases: TGTGCCAGCAGGCGAGGGACAGGGGGCGGTCTAGGCTATGGCTACACCTTC. It translates to CASRRGTGGGLGYGYTF. V gene TRBV6-2 or TRBV6-3 combines with J gene TRBJ1-2; TRBD1 matches at 12 bases. Trimming cost V 6 bases and J 4 bases; bases outside gene matches: 12. Germline V gene data show CDR1 as MNHEY and CDR2 as SVGEGT. This CDR3 has 17 residues.

The rearrangement joins TRBV5-1 to TRBJ2-7; the match to TRBD1 covers 9 bases. This CDR3 comprises 14 residues. J was trimmed by 9 bases and V by 0 bases; bases with no gene match: 7. Germline CDR1 reads SGHRS; CDR2 reads YFSETQ. CDR3 region: CASSLGDRDLGQYF. Here the CDR3 DNA reads TGCGCCAGCAGCTTGGGGGACAGGGACCTTGGGCAGTACTTC.

This clonotype was seen a few times. The chain is built from TRBV7-3 and TRBJ2-1, with TRBD2 as a possible D gene (5 bases). CDR1 is SGHTA and CDR2 is FQGTGA in the germline V gene. Trimming took 2 bases from V and 5 from J, leaving 7 bases between them. This CDR3 spans 13 amino acids. CDR3 amino acids: CASSLGLNNEQFF. In DNA form, the CDR3 reads TGTGCCAGCAGCTTAGGACTGAACAATGAGCAGTTCTTC.